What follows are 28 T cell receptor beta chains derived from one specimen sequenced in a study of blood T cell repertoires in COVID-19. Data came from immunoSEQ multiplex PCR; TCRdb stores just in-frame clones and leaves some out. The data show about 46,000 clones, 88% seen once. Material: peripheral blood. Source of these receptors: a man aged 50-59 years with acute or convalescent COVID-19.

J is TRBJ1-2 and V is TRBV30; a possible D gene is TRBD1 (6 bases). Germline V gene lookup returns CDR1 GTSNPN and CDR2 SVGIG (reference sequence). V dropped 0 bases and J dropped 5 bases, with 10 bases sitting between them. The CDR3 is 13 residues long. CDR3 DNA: TGTGCCTGGAGTGTGGGGGCCGAGTATGGCTACACCTTC. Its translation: CAWSVGAEYGYTF.

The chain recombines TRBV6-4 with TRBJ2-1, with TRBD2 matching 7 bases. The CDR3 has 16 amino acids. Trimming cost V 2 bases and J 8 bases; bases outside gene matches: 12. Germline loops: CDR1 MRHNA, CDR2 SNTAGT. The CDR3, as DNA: TGTGCCAGCAGTGACAGCCCAATAGCGGGTCCGGATGAGCAGTTCTTC. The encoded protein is CASSDSPIAGPDEQFF.

CDR3 nucleotide sequence: TGCGCCAGCAGCTCACGGACAGGGGGCCACGAGCAGTACTTC. Translating gives CASSSRTGGHEQYF. The chain joins TRBV5-1 to TRBJ2-7; 11 nucleotides align to TRBD1. V was clipped by 3 bases and J by 5 bases; unmatched bases: 4. The CDR3 consists of 14 residues. From germline, CDR1 is SGHRS and CDR2 YFSETQ. The complete variable domain, with remaining parts taken from reference TRBV5-1 and TRBJ2-7, reads KAGVTQTPRYLIKTRGQQVTLSCSPISGHRSVSWYQQTPGQGLQFLFEYFSETQRNKGNFPGRFSGRQFSNSRSEMNVSTLELGDSALYLCASSSRTGGHEQYFGPGTRLTVT.

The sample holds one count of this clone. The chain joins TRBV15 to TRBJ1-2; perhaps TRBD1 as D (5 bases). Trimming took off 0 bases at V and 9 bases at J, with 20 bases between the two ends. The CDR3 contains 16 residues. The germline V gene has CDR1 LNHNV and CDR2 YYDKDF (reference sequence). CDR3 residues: CATSRDHTEAGRRYTF. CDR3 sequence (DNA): TGTGCCACCAGCAGAGACCATACGGAGGCAGGGAGGCGCTACACCTTC.

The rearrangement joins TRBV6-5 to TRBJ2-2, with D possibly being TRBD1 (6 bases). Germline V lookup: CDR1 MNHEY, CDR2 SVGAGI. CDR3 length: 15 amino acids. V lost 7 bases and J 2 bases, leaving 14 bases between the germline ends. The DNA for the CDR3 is TGTGCCAGCAACCTGGTAGGGGGAAACACCGGGGAGCTGTTTTTT. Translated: CASNLVGGNTGELFF.

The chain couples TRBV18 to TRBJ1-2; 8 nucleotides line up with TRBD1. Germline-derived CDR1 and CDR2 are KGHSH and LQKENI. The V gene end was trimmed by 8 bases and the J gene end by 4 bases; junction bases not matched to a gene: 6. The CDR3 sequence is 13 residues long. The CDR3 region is CASQPTGGYGYTF. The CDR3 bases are TGTGCCAGCCAACCTACAGGGGGCTATGGCTACACCTTC. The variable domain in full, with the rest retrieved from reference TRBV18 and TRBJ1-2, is NAGVMQNPRHLVRRRGQEARLRCSPMKGHSHVYWYRQLPEEGLKFMVYLQKENIIDESGMPKERFSAEFPKEGPSILRIQQVVRGDSAAYFCASQPTGGYGYTFGSGTRLTVV.

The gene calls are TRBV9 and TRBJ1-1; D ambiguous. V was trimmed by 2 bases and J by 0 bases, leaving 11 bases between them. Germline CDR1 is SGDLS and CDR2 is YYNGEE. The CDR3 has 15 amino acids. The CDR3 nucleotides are TGTGCCAGCAGCGTGACTGATAACATGAACACTGAAGCTTTCTTT. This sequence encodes CASSVTDNMNTEAFF. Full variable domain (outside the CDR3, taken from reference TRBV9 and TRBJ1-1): DSGVTQTPKHLITATGQRVTLRCSPRSGDLSVYWYQQSLDQGLQFLIQYYNGEERAKGNILERFSAQQFPDLHSELNLSSLELGDSALYFCASSVTDNMNTEAFFGQGTRLTVV.

The CDR3 loop is CASSVGLAGLNTGELFF. The CDR3 region has the DNA TGTGCCAGCAGCGTGGGACTAGCGGGCCTGAACACCGGGGAGCTGTTTTTT. The chain is built from TRBV7-6 and TRBJ2-2; 12 nucleotides agree with TRBD2. CDR1 is SGHVS and CDR2 is FNYEAQ in the germline V gene. This CDR3 is 17 amino acids long. The V and J ends lost 5 bases and 1 base, in that order; junction bases with no gene match: 5.

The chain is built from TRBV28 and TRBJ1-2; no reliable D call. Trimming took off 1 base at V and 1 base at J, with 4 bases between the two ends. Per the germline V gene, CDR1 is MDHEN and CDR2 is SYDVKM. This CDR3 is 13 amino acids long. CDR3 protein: CASSLYSNYGYTF. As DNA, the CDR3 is TGTGCCAGCAGTTTATACAGTAACTATGGCTACACCTTC.

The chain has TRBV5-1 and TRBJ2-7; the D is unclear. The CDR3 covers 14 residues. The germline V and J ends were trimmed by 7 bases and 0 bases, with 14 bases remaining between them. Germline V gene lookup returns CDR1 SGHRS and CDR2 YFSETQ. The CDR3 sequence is CASGPFDSSYEQYF. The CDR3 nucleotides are TGCGCCAGCGGGCCTTTCGATAGCTCCTACGAGCAGTACTTC.

In DNA, the CDR3 is TGTGCCAGCAGCCCTCAGGGGATTGCCACTGAAGCTTTCTTT. Residues: CASSPQGIATEAFF. V usage is TRBV28 and J usage is TRBJ1-1, with D tentatively TRBD1 (6 bases). This CDR3 contains 14 residues. The germline CDR1 and CDR2 sequences are MDHEN and SYDVKM. V lost 6 bases to trimming and J lost 4 bases, with 15 bases between them.

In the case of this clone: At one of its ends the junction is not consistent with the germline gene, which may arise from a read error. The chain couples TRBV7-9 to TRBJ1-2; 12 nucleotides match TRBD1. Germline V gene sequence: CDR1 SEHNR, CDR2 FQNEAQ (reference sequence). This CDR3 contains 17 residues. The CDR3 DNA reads TGTGCCAGCAGCTTAGTCGTGGGACAGGGGGCTAACAATGGCTACACCTTC. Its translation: CASSLVVGQGANNGYTF.

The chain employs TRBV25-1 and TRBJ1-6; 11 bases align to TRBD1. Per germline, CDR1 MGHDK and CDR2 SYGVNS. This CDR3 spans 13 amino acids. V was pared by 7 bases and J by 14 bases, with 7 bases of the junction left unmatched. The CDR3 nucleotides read TGTGCCAGCACAGGACAGGGGGCGTTAGCCCTCCACTTT. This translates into CASTGQGALALHF.

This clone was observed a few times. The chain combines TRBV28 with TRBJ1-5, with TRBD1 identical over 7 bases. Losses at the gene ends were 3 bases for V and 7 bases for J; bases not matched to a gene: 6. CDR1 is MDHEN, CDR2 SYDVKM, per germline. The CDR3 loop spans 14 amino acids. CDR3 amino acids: CASSFHDREQPQHF. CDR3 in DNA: TGTGCCAGCAGTTTCCATGACAGGGAACAGCCCCAGCATTTT.

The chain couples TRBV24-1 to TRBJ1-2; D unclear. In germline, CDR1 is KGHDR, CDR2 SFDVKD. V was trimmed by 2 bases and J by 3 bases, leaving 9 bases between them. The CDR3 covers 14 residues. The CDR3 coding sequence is TGTGCCACCAGTGATTCCCAGGATGACTATGGCTACACCTTC. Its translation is CATSDSQDDYGYTF.

CDR3 sequence reads: CASSLFVPVGARGNNEQFF. The DNA for the CDR3 is TGTGCCAGCAGCTTATTCGTGCCAGTGGGAGCCAGGGGTAACAATGAGCAGTTCTTC. The chain couples TRBV7-3 to TRBJ2-1, with D possibly TRBD1 on 6 matching bases. Trimming removed 2 bases from V and 5 bases from J, with 25 bases in between. The germline gives CDR1 SGHTA, CDR2 FQGTGA. The CDR3 totals 19 residues.

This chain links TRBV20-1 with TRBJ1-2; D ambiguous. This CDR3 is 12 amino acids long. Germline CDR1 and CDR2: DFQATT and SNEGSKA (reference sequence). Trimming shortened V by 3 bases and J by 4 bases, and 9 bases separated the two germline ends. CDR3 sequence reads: CSASSGSYGYTF. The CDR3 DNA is TGCAGTGCTAGTTCCGGGTCCTATGGCTACACCTTC.

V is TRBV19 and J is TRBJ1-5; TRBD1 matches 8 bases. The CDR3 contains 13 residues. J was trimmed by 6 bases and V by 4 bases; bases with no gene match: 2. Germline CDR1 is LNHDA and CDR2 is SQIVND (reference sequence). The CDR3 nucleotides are TGTGCCAGTAGTAGAACAGGGGGTCAGCCCCAGCATTTT. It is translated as CASSRTGGQPQHF.

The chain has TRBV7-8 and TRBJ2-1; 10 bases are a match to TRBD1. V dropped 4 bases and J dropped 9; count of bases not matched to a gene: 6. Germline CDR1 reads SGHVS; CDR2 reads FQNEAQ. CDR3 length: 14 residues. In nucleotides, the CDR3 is TGTGCCAGCAGCTCGAGGACAGGGGGAAGTGAGCAGTTCTTC. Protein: CASSSRTGGSEQFF.

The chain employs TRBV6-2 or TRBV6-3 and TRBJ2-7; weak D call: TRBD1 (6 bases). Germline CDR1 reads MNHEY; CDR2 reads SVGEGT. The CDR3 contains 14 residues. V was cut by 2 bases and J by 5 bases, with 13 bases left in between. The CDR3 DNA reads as TGTGCCAGCAGTTACACAGGGTTCCCCCACGAGCAGTACTTC. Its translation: CASSYTGFPHEQYF.

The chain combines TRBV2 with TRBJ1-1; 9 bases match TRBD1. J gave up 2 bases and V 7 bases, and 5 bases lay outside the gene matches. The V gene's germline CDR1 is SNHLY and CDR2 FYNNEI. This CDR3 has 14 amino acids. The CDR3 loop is CASNWDRANTEAFF. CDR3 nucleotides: TGTGCCAGCAATTGGGACAGGGCAAACACTGAAGCTTTCTTT.

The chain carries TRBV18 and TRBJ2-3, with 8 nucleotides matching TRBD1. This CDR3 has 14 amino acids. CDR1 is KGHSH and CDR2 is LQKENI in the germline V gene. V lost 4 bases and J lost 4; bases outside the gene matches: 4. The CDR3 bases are TGTGCCAGCTCACTCGGACAGGGCCCAGATACGCAGTATTTT. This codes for CASSLGQGPDTQYF.

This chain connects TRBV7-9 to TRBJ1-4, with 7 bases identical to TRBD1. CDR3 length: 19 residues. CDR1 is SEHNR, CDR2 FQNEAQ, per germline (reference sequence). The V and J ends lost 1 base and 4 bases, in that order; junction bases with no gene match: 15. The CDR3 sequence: CASSLGLQGDPLNNEKLFF. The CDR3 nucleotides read TGTGCCAGCAGCTTAGGCCTCCAGGGGGATCCCCTAAATAATGAAAAACTGTTTTTT.

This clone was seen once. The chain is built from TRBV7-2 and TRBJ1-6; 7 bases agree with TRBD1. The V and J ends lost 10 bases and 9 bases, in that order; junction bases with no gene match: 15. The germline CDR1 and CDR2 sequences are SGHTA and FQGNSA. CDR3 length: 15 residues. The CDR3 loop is CATLAAGTDGSPLHF. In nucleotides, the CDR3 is TGTGCCACCCTCGCCGCCGGGACAGATGGTTCACCCCTCCACTTT.

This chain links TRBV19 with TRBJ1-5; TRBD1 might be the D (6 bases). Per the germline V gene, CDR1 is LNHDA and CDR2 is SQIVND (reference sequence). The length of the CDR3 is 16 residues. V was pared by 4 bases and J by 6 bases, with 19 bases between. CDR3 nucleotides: TGTGCCAGTAGTACGGAACAGGGATACCCTCCTCAGCCCCAGCATTTT. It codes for CASSTEQGYPPQPQHF.

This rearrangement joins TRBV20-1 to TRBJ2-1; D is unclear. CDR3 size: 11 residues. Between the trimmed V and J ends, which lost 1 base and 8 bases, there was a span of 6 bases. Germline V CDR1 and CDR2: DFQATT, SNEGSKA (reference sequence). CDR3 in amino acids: CSARVRDEQFF. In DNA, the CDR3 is TGCAGTGCTAGAGTCCGTGATGAGCAGTTCTTC.

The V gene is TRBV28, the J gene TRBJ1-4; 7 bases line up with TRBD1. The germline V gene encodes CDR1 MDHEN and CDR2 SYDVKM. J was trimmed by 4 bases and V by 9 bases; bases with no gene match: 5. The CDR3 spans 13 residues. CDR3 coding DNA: TGTGCCAGTGGGGGGACAGTTAATGAAAAACTGTTTTTT. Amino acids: CASGGTVNEKLFF. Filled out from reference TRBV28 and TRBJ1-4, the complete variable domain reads DVKVTQSSRYLVKRTGEKVFLECVQDMDHENMFWYRQDPGLGLRLIYFSYDVKMKEKGDIPEGYSVSREKKERFSLILESASTNQTSMYLCASGGTVNEKLFFGSGTQLSVL.

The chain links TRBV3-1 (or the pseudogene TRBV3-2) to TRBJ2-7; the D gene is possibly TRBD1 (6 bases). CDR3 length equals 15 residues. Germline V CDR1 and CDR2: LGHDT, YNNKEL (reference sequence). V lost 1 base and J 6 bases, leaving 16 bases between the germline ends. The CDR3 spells CASSQVLQGNSEQYF. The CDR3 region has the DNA TGTGCCAGCAGCCAAGTTCTACAGGGTAATAGCGAGCAGTACTTC.